This T cell receptor beta chain was sequenced for a study of T cells in narcolepsy. Whole-study context: Healthy controls were enrolled alongside patients with narcolepsy type 1 or type 2.

Study-level findings and limits: Blood of same and different patients, but not healthy controls, reportedly held recurring autoreactive clonotypes. HCRT-specific and TRIB2-specific autoreactive clonotypes appeared among same-patient CSF and blood CD4+ clonotypes. Autoreactive clone sequences were missing from some blood memory CD4+ repertoires.

This CDR3 contains 14 residues. Germline V gene lookup returns CDR1 SSHAT and CDR2 FNYEAQ (reference sequence). For this clone: Its antigen is unidentified. The junction differs from germline at one of its ends, possibly a read error.

Sequencing used immunoSEQ multiplex PCR; TCRdb keeps in-frame clones, though not all of them. This table holds tens of thousands of clones, approximately 80% found once. What was sequenced was memory (CD45RA-) CD4+ T cells from blood. The sequence was obtained from a human donor in good health. The chain employs TRBV7-7 and TRBJ2-7; 8 bases align to TRBD2. CDR3 protein: CASSSSGLESEQYF. In DNA form, the CDR3 reads TGTGCTAGCAGCTCTAGCGGGTTGGAGTCCGAGCAGTACTTC.